The 26 T cell receptor beta chains reported below all come from one sample, sequenced in a study of Graves' ophthalmopathy and Graves' hyperthyroidism. Transcripts of RNA were the source for amplifying TCR beta CDR3 regions. The library came from an HTBI-primed first-round RT-PCR and a second-round multiplex PCR. TCRdb re-derived calls from the multiplex PCR reads in MiXCR, one entry per CDR3 protein. This sample carries about 220,000 distinct CDR3 sequences, 20% to 25% of them seen once, and the ten largest clones take around 40%. The sample was peripheral blood. Receptors originate from a woman between 50 and 59 years old with Graves' ophthalmopathy.

This clonotype showed up many times. The genes are TRBV2 and TRBJ2-2; TRBD2 matches at 14 bases. The junction had 5 bases not matched to a gene; V was cut back by 4 bases and J by 4 bases. Per the germline V gene, CDR1 is SNHLY and CDR2 is FYNNEI. The CDR3 is made up of 17 amino acids. CDR3 protein: CASSAPGLAGVTGELFF. CDR3 nucleotide sequence: TGTGCCAGCAGTGCTCCGGGACTAGCGGGAGTCACCGGGGAGCTGTTTTTT.

There are many counts of this clonotype. The V and J genes are TRBV20-1 and TRBJ1-1; D is perhaps TRBD1 (5 bases). V was trimmed by 6 bases and J by 4 bases, leaving 21 bases between them. There are 15 residues in the CDR3. Germline V gene data show CDR1 as DFQATT and CDR2 as SNEGSKA (reference sequence). The CDR3 bases are TGCAGTGCCGACCACCTCCAGGGAGGTATCACTGAAGCTTTCTTT. Translated: CSADHLQGGITEAFF.

This clonotype was recorded many times. V usage is TRBV24-1 and J usage is TRBJ1-2, with 10 bases lining up with TRBD1. V lost 3 bases, J lost 6 bases, and 9 bases stayed unmatched. This CDR3 is 16 amino acids long. Germline CDR1 is KGHDR and CDR2 is SFDVKD. The CDR3 here is CATSDPSTGGRDGYTF. CDR3 nucleotide sequence: TGTGCCACCAGTGATCCGTCGACAGGGGGCCGGGATGGCTACACCTTC.

The table lists this clonotype with many counts. The rearrangement joins TRBV9 to TRBJ2-7; D remains unclear. Deletions cut 2 bases from V and 6 bases from J, with 12 bases between. CDR1 and CDR2 (germline): SGDLS, YYNGEE. The CDR3 consists of 13 residues. The CDR3 region is CASSVIPVGEQYF. In nucleotides, the CDR3 is TGTGCCAGCAGCGTGATCCCGGTCGGCGAGCAGTACTTC.

This clonotype was counted a few times. The CDR3 DNA follows: TGTGCCAGCAGCGTACACCCTAAGGGAAATGAGCAGTTCTTC. Residues: CASSVHPKGNEQFF. The chain joins TRBV9 to TRBJ2-1; no firm D call. Trimming shortened V by 1 base and J by 7 bases, and 12 bases separated the two germline ends. Germline CDR1 SGDLS, CDR2 YYNGEE. The CDR3 spans 14 residues. Supplemented by reference TRBV9 and TRBJ2-1, the full variable domain reads DSGVTQTPKHLITATGQRVTLRCSPRSGDLSVYWYQQSLDQGLQFLIQYYNGEERAKGNILERFSAQQFPDLHSELNLSSLELGDSALYFCASSVHPKGNEQFFGPGTRLTVL.

With regard to this clonotype: A much more abundant neighbour one base away suggests this may be a read error. The chain has TRBV2 and TRBJ2-7; D might be TRBD1 (6 bases). There are 14 residues in the CDR3. V was shortened by 6 bases and J by 9 bases, with 21 bases between the two germline ends. CDR1 SNHLY and CDR2 FYNNEI come from the germline V gene. DNA of the CDR3: TGTGCCAGCAGCAAAGGGGACACGGAAAATGGGCAGTACTTC. Encoded protein: CASSKGDTENGQYF.

This clonotype came up a few times. The rearrangement joins TRBV7-9 to TRBJ1-1, with D unresolved. Germline values: CDR1 SEHNR, CDR2 FQNEAQ (reference sequence). CDR3 length: 14 amino acids. Trimming shortened V by 2 bases and J by 4 bases, and 11 bases separated the two germline ends. The CDR3 bases are TGTGCCAGCAGCTTAAGCACCCCCATCACTGAAGCTTTCTTT. This gives the protein CASSLSTPITEAFF.

J is TRBJ2-2 and V is TRBV15; either TRBD1 or TRBD2 may fit D (5 bases each). This CDR3 contains 14 residues. Between the trimmed V and J ends, which lost 5 bases and 4 bases, there was a span of 11 bases. Germline-derived CDR1 and CDR2 are LNHNV and YYDKDF (reference sequence). The CDR3 region is CATSPVGTTGELFF. CDR3 nucleotide sequence: TGTGCCACCAGCCCCGTAGGGACCACCGGGGAGCTGTTTTTT.

This chain joins TRBV30 and TRBJ2-3, with D unresolved. The CDR3 extends over 11 amino acids. Looked up from germline, CDR1 is GTSNPN and CDR2 is SVGIG (reference sequence). V lost 3 bases to trimming and J lost 4 bases, with 5 bases between them. In DNA form, the CDR3 reads TGTGCCTGGAGCACCTCAGATACGCAGTATTTT. Encoded protein: CAWSTSDTQYF.

This clonotype was seen a handful of times. This chain joins TRBV27 and TRBJ2-7, with D perhaps assigned TRBD1 or TRBD2 (5 bases each). Looked up from germline, CDR1 is MNHEY and CDR2 is SMNVEV (reference sequence). This CDR3 region has 11 residues. V was cut by 11 bases and J by 5 bases, with 13 bases left in between. Here the CDR3 reads CAGVGDDEQYF. The CDR3 coding sequence is TGTGCCGGAGTGGGGGACGACGAGCAGTACTTC.

This rearrangement joins TRBV6-4 to TRBJ1-5; D is undetermined. Trimming pared 3 bases from V and 8 bases from J, leaving 11 bases between. The CDR3 extends over 13 amino acids. Germline CDR1 reads MRHNA; CDR2 reads SNTAGT. The CDR3 here is CASSDFVVEPQHF. The CDR3 DNA reads TGTGCCAGCAGTGATTTTGTTGTAGAGCCCCAGCATTTT.

The chain couples TRBV28 to TRBJ2-5, with 8 bases aligning to TRBD2. Unmatched junction bases numbered 7, after V lost 5 bases and J lost 2 bases. This CDR3 is 15 amino acids long. Germline-derived CDR1 and CDR2 are MDHEN and SYDVKM. CDR3 nucleotide sequence: TGTGCCAGCAGTAGTCTAGCGGGCCTGCAAGAGACCCAGTACTTC. This encodes CASSSLAGLQETQYF.

This clonotype was found many times. The chain links TRBV6-2 or TRBV6-3 to TRBJ2-7, with D possibly being TRBD2 (6 bases). The CDR3 spans 12 residues. Germline lookup yields CDR1 MNHEY and CDR2 SVGEGT. Trimming left V 8 bases short and J 5 bases short, with 13 bases between. The CDR3 DNA sequence: TGTGCCAGCTGGAGGGGTTCCCACGAGCAGTACTTC. Protein sequence: CASWRGSHEQYF.

This clonotype was seen many times. This chain connects TRBV20-1 to TRBJ1-1, with TRBD1 matching 10 bases. Germline V gene lookup returns CDR1 DFQATT and CDR2 SNEGSKA (reference sequence). V shed 7 bases, J shed 5 bases, and the junction held 4 bases outside the gene matches. The CDR3 sequence is 12 residues long. The CDR3, as DNA: TGCAGTGGGGACAGGGGAGGTACTGAAGCTTTCTTT. Encoded protein: CSGDRGGTEAFF.

The chain employs TRBV6-2 or TRBV6-3 and TRBJ2-7, with TRBD2 matching 8 bases. Germline V gives CDR1 MNHEY, CDR2 SVGEGT. The V and J ends lost 0 bases and 5 bases, in that order; junction bases with no gene match: 6. There are 15 residues in the CDR3. Here the CDR3 DNA reads TGTGCCAGCAGTTACTCCCGGCGGGAGGCGGACGAGCAGTACTTC. Protein sequence: CASSYSRREADEQYF.

This clonotype was recorded many times. The chain links TRBV7-2 to TRBJ2-5, with D possibly matching TRBD2 (6 bases). The CDR3 spans 18 residues. The germline V gene encodes CDR1 SGHTA and CDR2 FQGNSA. V was trimmed by 2 bases and J by 5 bases, leaving 24 bases between them. The CDR3 protein is CASSLSLAGTEGLETQYF. CDR3 coding DNA: TGTGCCAGCAGCTTAAGCCTGGCGGGAACCGAGGGGCTGGAGACCCAGTACTTC. Using reference TRBV7-2 and TRBJ2-5 for the parts outside the CDR3, the full variable domain is GAGVSQSPSNKVTEKGKDVELRCDPISGHTALYWYRQSLGQGLEFLIYFQGNSAPDKSGLPSDRFSAERTGGSVSTLTIQRTQQEDSAVYLCASSLSLAGTEGLETQYFGPGTRLLVL.

The CDR3 spells CASSLDNEAFF. CDR3 sequence (DNA): TGTGCCAGCAGCTTAGATAATGAAGCTTTCTTT. The rearrangement uses TRBV11-2 and TRBJ1-1, with D unresolved. The germline V gene has CDR1 SGHAT and CDR2 FQNNGV. Trimming pared 0 bases from V and 7 bases from J, leaving 3 bases between. This CDR3 spans 11 amino acids.

This clonotype was observed at least ten times. The genes are TRBV28 and TRBJ2-2; 7 positions match TRBD1. The CDR3 totals 15 residues. Germline trimming cut 2 bases from V and 6 bases from J; bases unmatched to any gene: 6. Germline values: CDR1 MDHEN, CDR2 SYDVKM. The CDR3 loop is CASSLTGAKAGELFF. Written as DNA, the CDR3 is TGTGCCAGCAGTTTAACAGGGGCGAAGGCCGGGGAGCTGTTTTTT.

This clonotype was observed a single time. The chain uses TRBV11-2 and TRBJ1-2, with D perhaps TRBD1 (5 bases). Germline CDR1 is SGHAT and CDR2 is FQNNGV. The V end was cut by 1 base, the J end by 1 base, with 10 bases between. The CDR3 sequence is 15 residues long. CDR3 sequence: CASSLGGTVNYGYTF. The CDR3 DNA follows: TGTGCCAGCAGCTTAGGTGGGACGGTTAACTATGGCTACACCTTC.

The CDR3 sequence: CASTHSGGLETQYF. The CDR3 DNA reads as TGTGCCAGTACCCACAGCGGGGGCCTAGAGACCCAGTACTTC. The chain has TRBV19 and TRBJ2-5, with 8 positions matching TRBD2. This CDR3 is 14 amino acids long. Germline CDR1 LNHDA, CDR2 SQIVND (reference sequence). V dropped 7 bases and J dropped 4; count of bases not matched to a gene: 8.

The rearrangement uses TRBV30 and TRBJ2-7, with 9 bases fitting TRBD1. V trimming: 3 bases; J trimming: 5 bases; junction bases outside the gene matches: 8. CDR1 GTSNPN and CDR2 SVGIG come from the germline V gene (reference sequence). The CDR3 covers 14 residues. Here the CDR3 DNA reads TGTGCCTGGAGCCCGGGACAGGGTCTGAACGAGCAGTACTTC. It specifies CAWSPGQGLNEQYF.

V gene TRBV11-1 combines with J gene TRBJ2-7; TRBD2 aligns across 13 bases. J was trimmed by 6 bases and V by 3 bases; bases with no gene match: 11. This CDR3 is built from 17 residues. The germline CDR1 and CDR2 sequences are SGHAT and FQDESV (reference sequence). Written as DNA, the CDR3 is TGTGCCAGCAGCTTCAAAAATACTAGCGGGAGGGCCCCCGAGCAGTACTTC. The encoded protein is CASSFKNTSGRAPEQYF. The full variable domain, with the rest looked up from reference TRBV11-1 and TRBJ2-7, is EAEVAQSPRYKITEKSQAVAFWCDPISGHATLYWYRQILGQGPELLVQFQDESVVDDSQLPKDRFSAERLKGVDSTLKIQPAELGDSAMYLCASSFKNTSGRAPEQYFGPGTRLTVT.

This clonotype appeared many times. The chain carries TRBV2 and TRBJ2-7; no definite D call. Germline V gene lookup returns CDR1 SNHLY and CDR2 FYNNEI. The CDR3 has 14 amino acids. The germline V and J ends were trimmed by 2 bases and 4 bases, with 12 bases remaining between them. CDR3 DNA: TGTGCCAGCAGTGAATCGGGCATAGGGTACGAGCAGTACTTC. Encoded protein: CASSESGIGYEQYF.

In this sample, this clonotype turned up many times. The chain recombines TRBV10-3 with TRBJ1-2; D unclear. This CDR3 is 14 amino acids long. Germline V lookup: CDR1 ENHRY, CDR2 SYGVKD. Trimming shortened V by 0 bases and J by 4 bases, and 9 bases separated the two germline ends. This CDR3 reads CAISESVTLYGYTF. CDR3 nucleotides: TGTGCCATCAGTGAGTCCGTCACCCTCTATGGCTACACCTTC.

This clonotype was counted many times. This chain uses TRBV7-2 with TRBJ2-7, with 8 bases fitting TRBD2. The CDR3 has 17 residues. CDR1 SGHTA and CDR2 FQGNSA come from the germline V gene. The junction had 9 bases not matched to a gene; V was cut back by 1 base and J by 1 base. The CDR3 is CASSLGSWTSRSYEQYF. In nucleotides, the CDR3 is TGTGCCAGCAGCTTAGGCTCCTGGACTAGCAGGTCCTACGAGCAGTACTTC.

This clonotype was recorded at least ten times. J is TRBJ1-6 and V is TRBV5-5, with a possible D match to TRBD1 (5 bases). Germline assignment: CDR1 SGHKS and CDR2 YYEKEE (reference sequence). Trimming removed 0 bases from V and 6 bases from J, with 16 bases in between. The CDR3 extends over 17 amino acids. The CDR3 is CASSLEPGLPSNSPLHF. The CDR3 DNA is TGTGCCAGCAGCTTGGAGCCGGGGCTCCCCTCTAATTCACCCCTCCACTTT.